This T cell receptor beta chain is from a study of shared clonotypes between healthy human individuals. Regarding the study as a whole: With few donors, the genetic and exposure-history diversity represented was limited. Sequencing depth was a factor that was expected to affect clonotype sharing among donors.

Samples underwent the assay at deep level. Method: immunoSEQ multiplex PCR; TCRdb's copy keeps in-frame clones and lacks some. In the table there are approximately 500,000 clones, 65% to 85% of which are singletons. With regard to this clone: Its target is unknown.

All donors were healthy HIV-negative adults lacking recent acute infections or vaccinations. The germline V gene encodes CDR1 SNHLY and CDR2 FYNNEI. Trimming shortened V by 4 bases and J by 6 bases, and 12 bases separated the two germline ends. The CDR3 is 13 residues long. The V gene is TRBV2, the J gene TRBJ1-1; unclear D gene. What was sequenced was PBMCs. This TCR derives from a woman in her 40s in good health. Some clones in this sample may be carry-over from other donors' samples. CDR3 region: CASSALPSAEAFF. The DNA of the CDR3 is TGTGCCAGCAGTGCGCTACCTTCGGCTGAAGCTTTCTTT. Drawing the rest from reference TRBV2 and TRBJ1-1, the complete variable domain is EPEVTQTPSHQVTQMGQEVILRCVPISNHLYFYWYRQILGQKVEFLVSFYNNEISEKSEIFDDQFSVERPDGSNFTLKIRSTKLEDSAMYFCASSALPSAEAFFGQGTRLTVV.